These 31 T cell receptor beta chains were sequenced from one sample in a study of cytomegalovirus exposure and HLA in healthy donors. The repertoire was sequenced with immunoSEQ multiplex PCR; TCRdb's copy has only in-frame clones and lacks some. The sample lists about 150,000 clones, around 88% occurring once. The sequenced material came from PBMCs. Receptor source: a man younger than 30 in good health and CMV-seropositive.

The CDR3 here is CSVDTRQGLSYEQYF. CDR3 in DNA: TGCAGCGTTGATACCCGGCAGGGCCTCTCCTACGAGCAGTACTTC. The rearrangement uses TRBV29-1 and TRBJ2-7; a possible D gene is TRBD1 (5 bases). V gave up 3 bases and J gave up 0 bases, with 15 bases separating them. Germline V gene lookup returns CDR1 SQVTM and CDR2 ANQGSEA. There are 15 residues in the CDR3.

V gene TRBV7-9 combines with J gene TRBJ1-2; TRBD1 matches at 7 bases. The junction had 6 bases not matched to a gene; V was cut back by 5 bases and J by 9 bases. The CDR3 has 12 amino acids. Germline loops: CDR1 SEHNR, CDR2 FQNEAQ (reference sequence). CDR3 in amino acids: CASSGMDRRYTF. In DNA form, the CDR3 reads TGTGCCAGCAGCGGGATGGACAGGCGCTACACCTTC.

This chain joins TRBV5-4 and TRBJ1-4; a weak D match, TRBD1 (5 bases). The V gene's germline CDR1 is SGHNT and CDR2 YYREEE (reference sequence). This CDR3 has 14 amino acids. The germline V and J ends were trimmed by 3 bases and 3 bases, with 9 bases remaining between them. In DNA form, the CDR3 reads TGTGCCAGCAGCTCGACAGACTCTAATGAAAAACTGTTTTTT. Its protein product is CASSSTDSNEKLFF.

The V call is TRBV27, the J call TRBJ2-1; 7 nucleotides align to TRBD1. The trim removed 5 bases at V and 3 bases at J, leaving 7 bases unmatched. CDR1 is MNHEY, CDR2 SMNVEV, per germline (reference sequence). This CDR3 comprises 15 residues. This chain's CDR3 is CASSLPGQLYNEQFF. CDR3 nucleotide sequence: TGTGCCAGCAGTCTACCGGGACAGCTCTACAATGAGCAGTTCTTC.

The chain recombines TRBV27 with TRBJ2-1, with 7 bases identical to TRBD1. Looked up from germline, CDR1 is MNHEY and CDR2 is SMNVEV (reference sequence). V gave up 6 bases and J gave up 7 bases; unmatched junction bases: 12. CDR3 length equals 15 residues. The CDR3 here is CASSRGQFLGNEQFF. The CDR3 coding sequence is TGTGCCAGCAGCAGGGGACAGTTCCTGGGGAATGAGCAGTTCTTC.

The chain recombines TRBV4-3 with TRBJ2-7; TRBD1 might be the D (6 bases). CDR1 LGHNA and CDR2 YSLEER come from the germline V gene. The CDR3 consists of 17 residues. Trimming left V 0 bases short and J 6 bases short, with 21 bases between. The DNA of the CDR3 is TGCGCCAGCAGCCAAGATCTCAACAGCCAGGGGTTTGGCGAGCAGTACTTC. It codes for CASSQDLNSQGFGEQYF.

This clone appeared a single time. This chain joins TRBV7-2 and TRBJ1-2; TRBD1 matches at 9 bases. The CDR3 is 15 residues long. V was clipped by 5 bases and J by 6 bases; unmatched bases: 10. The germline V gene has CDR1 SGHTA and CDR2 FQGNSA. The CDR3 reads CASSPRTGASNGYTF. CDR3 bases: TGTGCCAGCAGCCCGCGGACAGGGGCCTCGAATGGCTACACCTTC. Full variable domain (outside the CDR3, taken from reference TRBV7-2 and TRBJ1-2): GAGVSQSPSNKVTEKGKDVELRCDPISGHTALYWYRQSLGQGLEFLIYFQGNSAPDKSGLPSDRFSAERTGGSVSTLTIQRTQQEDSAVYLCASSPRTGASNGYTFGSGTRLTVV.

V is TRBV6-5 and J is TRBJ1-1; no definite D call. CDR1 is MNHEY and CDR2 is SVGAGI in the germline V gene. Trimming took 6 bases from V and 4 from J, leaving 18 bases between them. This CDR3 is 15 amino acids long. The CDR3 loop is CASRFRGGRATEAFF. DNA of the CDR3: TGTGCCAGCAGATTCCGGGGAGGGCGAGCCACTGAAGCTTTCTTT.

The rearrangement uses TRBV7-8 and TRBJ1-5, with D possibly being TRBD1 (5 bases). From germline, CDR1 is SGHVS and CDR2 FQNEAQ. Trimming removed 1 base from V and 14 bases from J, with 18 bases in between. This CDR3 region has 14 residues. The CDR3 nucleotides read TGTGCCAGCAGCTTAGGGGGGAGGGCGGACGGGGAGCATTTT. Residues: CASSLGGRADGEHF.

The chain has TRBV18 and TRBJ2-7; a weak D match, TRBD1 (6 bases). Germline-derived CDR1 and CDR2 are KGHSH and LQKENI. The CDR3 covers 13 residues. Trimming took off 6 bases at V and 2 bases at J, with 11 bases between the two ends. CDR3 DNA: TGTGCCAGCTCGCCCGGACAGCCCTACGAGCAGTACTTC. Protein sequence: CASSPGQPYEQYF.

In this sample, this clone turned up once. The chain joins TRBV7-2 to TRBJ2-3, with TRBD2 matching over 9 bases. V lost 5 bases to trimming and J lost 4 bases; unmatched junction nucleotides: 10. This CDR3 has 16 amino acids. Germline assignment: CDR1 SGHTA and CDR2 FQGNSA. The DNA for the CDR3 is TGTGCCAGCAGCACATCCGCGGGGGGGCATGCAGATACGCAGTATTTT. Its translation is CASSTSAGGHADTQYF.

This chain uses TRBV15 with TRBJ2-1, with a weak D call TRBD1 (6 bases). V was cut by 1 base and J by 8 bases, with 15 bases left in between. This CDR3 contains 15 residues. The germline gives CDR1 LNHNV, CDR2 YYDKDF (reference sequence). For the CDR3, the DNA is TGTGCCACCAGCAGAGCCCGTGGGACATCGCATGAGCAGTTCTTC. This encodes CATSRARGTSHEQFF.

The CDR3 loop reads CATSRDPSGGYNEQFF. The CDR3 DNA is TGTGCCACCAGCAGAGATCCTAGCGGGGGATACAATGAGCAGTTCTTC. The gene calls are TRBV15 and TRBJ2-1; TRBD2 aligns across 10 bases. The CDR3 spans 16 residues. V lost 0 bases and J lost 4; bases outside the gene matches: 3. The germline V gene has CDR1 LNHNV and CDR2 YYDKDF (reference sequence).

J is TRBJ2-5 and V is TRBV4-3, with D tentatively TRBD2 (6 bases). This CDR3 spans 15 amino acids. In germline, CDR1 is LGHNA, CDR2 YSLEER. The germline V and J ends were trimmed by 0 bases and 6 bases, with 14 bases remaining between them. This CDR3 reads CASSQEVDGRQTQYF. CDR3 bases: TGCGCCAGCAGCCAAGAAGTTGACGGGAGACAGACCCAGTACTTC.

In nucleotides, the CDR3 is TGCGCCAGCAGCTTGGCGGGCGGGAGCGGGACAGATACGCAGTATTTT. Amino acids: CASSLAGGSGTDTQYF. The chain has TRBV5-1 and TRBJ2-3; 7 bases are a match to TRBD2. CDR3 length: 16 amino acids. V shed 0 bases, J shed 3 bases, and the junction held 7 bases outside the gene matches. Germline V gene lookup returns CDR1 SGHRS and CDR2 YFSETQ.

A single count supports this clone. The chain is built from TRBV11-2 and TRBJ2-7, with 13 bases aligning to TRBD2. There are 17 residues in the CDR3. Germline CDR1 is SGHAT and CDR2 is FQNNGV. J lost 2 bases, V lost 2 bases, and 6 bases had no gene match. The CDR3 loop is CASSLKSGLAGAYEQYF. The CDR3, as DNA: TGTGCCAGCAGCTTAAAATCCGGACTAGCGGGAGCCTACGAGCAGTACTTC. Drawing the rest from reference TRBV11-2 and TRBJ2-7, the complete variable domain is EAGVAQSPRYKIIEKRQSVAFWCNPISGHATLYWYQQILGQGPKLLIQFQNNGVVDDSQLPKDRFSAERLKGVDSTLKIQPAKLEDSAVYLCASSLKSGLAGAYEQYFGPGTRLTVT.

CDR3 DNA sequence: TGTGCCAGCAGCTTGACCGGTACTCCGGGACAGGGGCAGGCTGAAGCTTTCTTT. Its translation: CASSLTGTPGQGQAEAFF. The chain couples TRBV7-6 to TRBJ1-1; TRBD1 agrees at 10 bases. CDR3 length: 18 residues. Trimming cost V 3 bases and J 6 bases; bases outside gene matches: 16. Per the germline V gene, CDR1 is SGHVS and CDR2 is FNYEAQ.

CDR3 in DNA: TGTGCCAGTGCCCAGGGACAGGGAACAGATACGCAGTATTTT. It encodes CASAQGQGTDTQYF. The chain uses TRBV19 and TRBJ2-3; 9 nucleotides agree with TRBD1. The CDR3 length is 14 residues. V lost 8 bases, J lost 3 bases, and 6 bases stayed unmatched. The germline CDR1 and CDR2 sequences are LNHDA and SQIVND (reference sequence).

This chain joins TRBV6-5 and TRBJ1-4; unclear D gene. This CDR3 contains 14 residues. The ends were cut back, 7 bases at V and 0 bases at J, with 9 bases in the middle. The germline CDR1 and CDR2 sequences are MNHEY and SVGAGI. CDR3 loop: CASKGGTTNEKLFF. The CDR3, as DNA: TGTGCCAGCAAAGGCGGTACAACTAATGAAAAACTGTTTTTT.

The chain employs TRBV6-6 and TRBJ2-3; 13 bases align to TRBD2. J was trimmed by 2 bases and V by 4 bases; bases with no gene match: 3. CDR1 and CDR2 (germline): MNHNY, SVGAGI (reference sequence). The CDR3 loop spans 16 amino acids. CDR3 sequence (DNA): TGTGCCAGCAGTTGGACTAGCGGGGGTTTCACAGATACGCAGTATTTT. Protein sequence: CASSWTSGGFTDTQYF.

The V call is TRBV7-2, the J call TRBJ1-1, with 10 bases lining up with TRBD1. This CDR3 region has 14 residues. Germline assignment: CDR1 SGHTA and CDR2 FQGNSA. J lost 7 bases, V lost 1 base, and 3 bases had no gene match. CDR3 amino acids: CASSLGGQGLEAFF. As DNA, the CDR3 is TGTGCCAGCAGCTTAGGGGGACAGGGGCTTGAAGCTTTCTTT.

This clone was seen once. The chain joins TRBV9 to TRBJ1-2, with 9 bases identical to TRBD1. V lost 4 bases to trimming and J lost 6 bases; unmatched junction nucleotides: 10. The CDR3 has 15 amino acids. Per germline, CDR1 SGDLS and CDR2 YYNGEE. CDR3 DNA: TGTGCCAGCAGCCCTTCCGGGACAGGGTTGAATGGCTACACCTTC. Translating gives CASSPSGTGLNGYTF.

The V gene is TRBV5-4, the J gene TRBJ1-6; D possibly corresponds to TRBD1 (6 bases). The CDR3 extends over 17 amino acids. The germline CDR1 and CDR2 sequences are SGHNT and YYREEE (reference sequence). V dropped 3 bases and J dropped 0 bases, with 13 bases sitting between them. The CDR3 nucleotides read TGTGCCAGCAGCTCGGACAGTCAGAGCTCCTATAATTCACCCCTCCACTTT. Amino acids: CASSSDSQSSYNSPLHF.

The chain uses TRBV6-1 and TRBJ1-2; D unclear. The CDR3 runs 11 residues. Germline V CDR1 and CDR2: MNHNS, SASEGT. V lost 9 bases and J lost 5, with 10 bases in between. The CDR3 loop reads CASRELYGYTF. In DNA, the CDR3 is TGTGCCAGTCGGGAACTTTATGGCTACACCTTC.

The gene calls are TRBV30 and TRBJ1-1; D gene ambiguous. Trimming stripped 2 bases from V and 1 base from J, with 11 bases between. From germline, CDR1 is GTSNPN and CDR2 SVGIG (reference sequence). This CDR3 is 14 amino acids long. Written as DNA, the CDR3 is TGTGCCTGGAGTCTGAGACTGACGAACACTGAAGCTTTCTTT. Protein product: CAWSLRLTNTEAFF.

CDR3 DNA: TGTGCCAGCAGTTACTCGGACAGTACCTACGAGCAGTACTTC. It yields the protein CASSYSDSTYEQYF. J is TRBJ2-7 and V is TRBV6-6, with D possibly being TRBD1 (6 bases). The V gene lost 0 bases and the J gene lost 2 bases, with 8 bases spanning the gap. The germline V gene has CDR1 MNHNY and CDR2 SVGAGI (reference sequence). The CDR3 runs to 14 residues.

About this clone: The sample holds other DNA sequences that translate to the same CDR3. The J gene is TRBJ2-7, the V gene TRBV25-1; TRBD2 matches 8 bases. The CDR3 sequence is 15 residues long. V lost 3 bases to trimming and J lost 3 bases; unmatched junction nucleotides: 7. From germline, CDR1 is MGHDK and CDR2 SYGVNS. The CDR3 reads CASSERTSGLYEQYF. CDR3 DNA sequence: TGTGCCAGCAGTGAGAGAACTAGCGGCCTCTACGAGCAGTACTTC.

The chain has TRBV10-2 and TRBJ2-7, with a weak D call TRBD2 (5 bases). The CDR3 consists of 16 residues. The V and J ends lost 5 bases and 4 bases respectively, with 21 bases between them. The V gene's germline CDR1 is WSHSY and CDR2 SAAADI. In nucleotides, the CDR3 is TGCGCCAGCAGTCCCCAAGCGGAGCTGGTCCGGTACGAGCAGTACTTC. Translating it yields CASSPQAELVRYEQYF.

This chain joins TRBV7-6 and TRBJ2-7, with D possibly TRBD1 on 5 matching bases. CDR1 and CDR2 from the germline V gene are SGHVS and FNYEAQ. CDR3 length equals 15 residues. The ends were cut back, 0 bases at V and 3 bases at J, with 12 bases in the middle. For the CDR3, the DNA is TGTGCCAGCAGCTTAGCGCAGGGCGGAGTCTACGAGCAGTACTTC. This encodes CASSLAQGGVYEQYF.

The chain links TRBV7-7 to TRBJ2-3; TRBD1 matches 11 bases. Germline loops: CDR1 SSHAT, CDR2 FNYEAQ (reference sequence). This CDR3 is built from 15 residues. V shed 5 bases and J 8 bases; nucleotides not matched to a gene: 9. As DNA, the CDR3 is TGTGCCAGCAGCCCGGACAGGGGGCCCACCGGTACGCAGTATTTT. It specifies CASSPDRGPTGTQYF.

The chain uses TRBV6-5 and TRBJ1-5, with D possibly TRBD1 on 5 matching bases. Trimming took off 7 bases at V and 5 bases at J, with 15 bases between the two ends. The CDR3 has 14 residues. CDR1 and CDR2 (germline): MNHEY, SVGAGI. The CDR3: CASTLARGYQPQHF. The DNA for the CDR3 is TGTGCCAGCACCCTCGCTAGGGGTTATCAGCCCCAGCATTTT.